This TCR beta chain comes out of a study of T cell responses to AZD1222 COVID-19 vaccine. About the study: Analysis merged second doses at about 4 or about 12 weeks. Study-wide points: Increases in Spike-specific TCR breadth and depth were seen after two AZD1222 doses. Recipients of AZD1222 seropositive at baseline numbered only 5 or 6. Repertoire sampling happened only post peak T cell response.

Repertoires were generated with immunoSEQ multiplex PCR, while TCRdb's copy carries only in-frame clones and drops some. Seen here are 150,000 to 170,000 clones, roughly 90% observed once, and the top ten hold approximately 20%. About this clone itself: Its antigen is unidentified.

The starting material was peripheral blood, obtained on day 0 of AZD1222 vaccination. The sequence came from an adult in good health.

In DNA form, the CDR3 reads TGTGCCAGCAGCCCATTAGCGGGAGGGCCCGTCAATGAGCAGTTCTTC. Protein: CASSPLAGGPVNEQFF. The rearrangement uses TRBV7-3 and TRBJ2-1; 11 bases fit TRBD2. The J segment lost 6 bases and the V segment lost 5 bases, leaving 9 bases of the junction unmatched. This CDR3 is built from 16 residues. Germline V gives CDR1 SGHTA, CDR2 FQGTGA.